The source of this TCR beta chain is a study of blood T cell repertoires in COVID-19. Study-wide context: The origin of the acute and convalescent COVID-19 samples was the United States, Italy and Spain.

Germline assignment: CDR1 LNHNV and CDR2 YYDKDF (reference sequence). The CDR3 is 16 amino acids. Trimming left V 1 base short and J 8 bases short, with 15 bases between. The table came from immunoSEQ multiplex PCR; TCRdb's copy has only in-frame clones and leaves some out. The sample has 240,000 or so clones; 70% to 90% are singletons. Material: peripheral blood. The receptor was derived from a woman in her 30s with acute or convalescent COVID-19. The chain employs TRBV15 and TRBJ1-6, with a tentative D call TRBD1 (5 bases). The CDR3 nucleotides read TGTGCCACCAGCAGAGGGGGGGTTGGGTCTGATTCACCCCTCCACTTT. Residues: CATSRGGVGSDSPLHF.